The source of this TCR beta chain is a study of blood T cell repertoires in COVID-19. Authors' processing steps: Cell counts per sample came from amplifying reference gene primers. Method: immunoSEQ multiplex PCR; TCRdb's copy keeps in-frame clones and lacks some. V and J calls and clone size are those listed in that table; D and trimming were worked out from the DNA. The sample contains 200,000 to 300,000 clones, 65% to 90% of which appear only once. The germline V gene has CDR1 MRHNA and CDR2 SNTAGT. The CDR3 contains 15 residues. The ends lost 3 bases at V and 5 bases at J; junction bases unmatched: 8.

The specimen was peripheral blood. The V call is TRBV6-4, the J call TRBJ2-3; 7 bases line up with TRBD2. The sequence derives from a man aged 40-49 years who had recovered from COVID-19. CDR3 protein: CASSERGEGKDTQYF. DNA of the CDR3: TGTGCCAGCAGTGAGCGCGGGGAGGGGAAAGATACGCAGTATTTT.